The rows below give T cell receptor beta chains drawn from one sample of a study of T cells in Graves' hyperthyroidism and ophthalmopathy. One entry per CDR3 protein, called by TCRdb with MiXCR from the multiplex PCR reads. This repertoire shows a few hundred thousand distinct CDR3 sequences, 46% found once; its top ten account for 44%. The sequenced sample consisted of peripheral blood or thyroid tissue (not recorded which). These receptors were obtained from an adult woman with Graves' disease, either hyperthyroidism or ophthalmopathy (not recorded which). Both conserved end residues are part of each CDR3. The D gene is left open where the match is weak. Clone size is given for some rows only: seen once, a few or many times, or a class if the clone is expanded.

V gene,J gene,D gene,clone size,CDR3 protein,CDR3 DNA
TRBV10-3,TRBJ2-1,-,-,CAIKVQAGSANEQFF,TGTGCCATCAAGGTGCAGGCAGGGTCGGCCAATGAGCAGTTCTTC
TRBV20-1,TRBJ2-5,-,-,CSARDRETPQETQYF,TGCAGTGCTAGAGACCGGGAGACCCCTCAAGAGACCCAGTACTTC
TRBV4-3,TRBJ1-4,TRBD1,-,CASSQIIWTGSNEKLFF,TGCGCCAGCAGCCAGATAATATGGACAGGGTCGAATGAAAAACTGTTTTTT
TRBV20-1,TRBJ2-5,-,-,CSARAGDWETQYF,TGCAGTGCTAGAGCGGGGGATTGGGAGACCCAGTACTTC
TRBV12-3/TRBV12-4,TRBJ1-1,TRBD1,once,CASSDRGIEAFF,TGTGCCAGCAGCGACAGGGGGATAGAAGCTTTCTTT
TRBV6-5,TRBJ1-1,-,few,CASSTAQNTEAFF,TGTGCCAGCAGCACGGCACAGAACACTGAAGCTTTCTTT
TRBV29-1,TRBJ2-5,-,-,CSVRQGTHEETQYF,TGCAGCGTAAGGCAGGGGACCCACGAAGAGACCCAGTACTTC
TRBV6-2/TRBV6-3,TRBJ2-6,-,many,CASSLEPGYGGANVLTF,TGTGCCAGCAGCTTGGAGCCAGGCTATGGCGGGGCCAACGTCCTGACTTTC
TRBV15,TRBJ2-5,-,-,CATSSRPGTETQYF,TGTGCCACCAGCAGCCGCCCAGGGACAGAGACCCAGTACTTC
TRBV5-1,TRBJ2-7,TRBD2,few,CASSTTTSGFYEQYF,TGCGCCAGCAGCACCACGACTAGCGGGTTCTACGAGCAGTACTTC
TRBV2,TRBJ2-6,-,few,CASSELGGPGANVLTF,TGTGCCAGCAGTGAACTAGGGGGACCTGGGGCCAACGTCCTGACTTTC
TRBV7-3,TRBJ1-1,TRBD1,-,CASSSMGQGATEAFF,TGTGCCAGCAGCTCTATGGGGCAGGGGGCCACTGAAGCTTTCTTT
TRBV12-3/TRBV12-4,TRBJ2-7,-,-,CASSLGAARLYEQYF,TGTGCCAGCAGTTTAGGGGCTGCCAGACTCTACGAGCAGTACTTC
TRBV15,TRBJ2-7,TRBD1,-,CATSGGQGIYEQYF,TGTGCCACCAGCGGTGGACAGGGGATCTACGAGCAGTACTTC
TRBV6-2/TRBV6-3,TRBJ2-7,-,-,CASSSTPLTYEQYF,TGTGCCAGCAGTTCCACTCCTCTAACCTACGAGCAGTACTTC
TRBV19,TRBJ1-1,-,-,CASSIGSHEAFF,TGTGCCAGTAGCATCGGGAGTCATGAAGCTTTCTTT
TRBV9,TRBJ1-1,-,many,CASSVGWGLTEAFF,TGTGCCAGCAGCGTAGGATGGGGGCTCACTGAAGCTTTCTTT
TRBV7-9,TRBJ2-3,TRBD2,-,CASSVRGGAADTQYF,TGTGCCAGCAGCGTGCGGGGGGGCGCGGCAGATACGCAGTATTTT
TRBV5-1,TRBJ2-7,-,many,CASSLGGTETYEQYF,TGCGCCAGCAGCTTGGGGGGGACGGAAACCTACGAGCAGTACTTC
TRBV20-1,TRBJ1-2,-,few,CSASGRLSGDDGYTF,TGCAGTGCTAGCGGGAGACTCTCCGGGGACGATGGCTACACCTTC
TRBV25-1,TRBJ1-5,-,-,CASSNEGEVPQHF,TGTGCCAGCAGTAACGAAGGGGAAGTGCCCCAGCATTTT
TRBV10-2,TRBJ1-1,-,many,CASSEDVSPAMNTEAFF,TGCGCCAGCAGTGAGGATGTCTCACCAGCTATGAACACTGAAGCTTTCTTT
TRBV5-1,TRBJ1-2,TRBD1,many,CASSDTGGAYGYTF,TGCGCCAGCAGCGACACAGGGGGCGCCTATGGCTACACCTTC
TRBV6-5,TRBJ1-5,-,-,CASSYSPRSQPQHF,TGTGCCAGCAGTTACTCCCCGCGGAGTCAGCCCCAGCATTTT
TRBV5-5,TRBJ1-6,-,-,CASSQEAGRPLHF,TGCGCCAGCAGCCAAGAAGCGGGACGACCCCTCCACTTT
TRBV25-1,TRBJ1-6,-,-,CASSASAGARNSPLHF,TGTGCCAGCAGTGCTAGTGCGGGGGCAAGGAATTCACCCCTCCACTTT
TRBV6-1,TRBJ2-5,TRBD1,-,CASAGTGLEAQYF,TGTGCCAGCGCCGGGACAGGGTTGGAGGCCCAGTACTTC
TRBV10-3,TRBJ1-2,TRBD1,-,CAIGDRTEGYTF,TGTGCCATCGGGGACAGGACGGAGGGCTACACCTTC
TRBV29-1,TRBJ2-7,-,few,CSVPGPFEQYF,TGCAGCGTCCCCGGTCCTTTTGAGCAGTACTTC
TRBV12-3/TRBV12-4,TRBJ2-7,-,-,CASKIHRELREQYF,TGTGCCAGCAAGATCCACAGGGAACTGCGCGAGCAGTACTTC
TRBV10-3,TRBJ1-5,-,-,CAISQTSGRAQHF,TGTGCCATCAGCCAAACTAGCGGGAGGGCCCAGCATTTT
TRBV5-1,TRBJ1-4,TRBD1,many,CASRLGTGAEKLFF,TGCGCCAGCAGACTTGGGACAGGGGCCGAAAAACTGTTTTTT
TRBV10-3,TRBJ2-7,-,-,CATRDGSYEQYF,TGTGCCACGCGAGACGGATCCTACGAGCAGTACTTC
TRBV6-5,TRBJ2-5,TRBD1,many,CASSYTGQIQETQYF,TGTGCCAGCAGTTACACGGGACAGATTCAAGAGACCCAGTACTTC
TRBV10-1,TRBJ2-7,TRBD2,many,CASSDLAGGTGEQYF,TGCGCCAGCAGTGATCTAGCGGGTGGTACCGGCGAGCAGTACTTC
TRBV20-1,TRBJ2-7,TRBD2,-,CSARVAGGEQYF,TGCAGTGCTAGAGTGGCGGGAGGCGAGCAGTACTTC
TRBV10-3,TRBJ1-5,TRBD1,-,CATSDRGHGQPQHF,TGTGCCACCTCGGACAGGGGCCATGGTCAGCCCCAGCATTTT
TRBV19,TRBJ1-5,TRBD1,once,CASSRRTGTGFGNQPQHF,TGTGCCAGTAGTAGGAGAACCGGGACAGGGTTCGGCAATCAGCCCCAGCATTTT
TRBV7-2,TRBJ2-5,TRBD1,-,CASSKDRGQETQYF,TGTGCCAGCAGCAAGGACAGGGGTCAAGAGACCCAGTACTTC
TRBV5-1,TRBJ1-1,-,-,CASSSFQAGAAFF,TGCGCCAGCAGCTCCTTTCAGGCAGGGGCAGCTTTCTTT
TRBV10-3,TRBJ2-7,TRBD1,once,CASRSPGTGGMDEQYF,TGTGCCAGCAGGTCCCCCGGGACAGGGGGCATGGACGAGCAGTACTTC
TRBV6-1,TRBJ1-5,-,-,CASSESGRQETQHF,TGTGCCAGCAGTGAATCAGGACGACAAGAGACCCAGCATTTT
TRBV7-3,TRBJ1-2,-,many,CASSPATGYGYTF,TGTGCCAGCAGCCCGGCGACAGGCTATGGCTACACCTTC
TRBV20-1,TRBJ2-6,-,-,CSAYKRDTEAF,TGCAGTGCCTACAAAAGGGACACTGAAGCTTTC
TRBV13,TRBJ1-1,TRBD1,-,CASSFSTGGSF,TGTGCCAGCAGCTTCTCGACAGGGGGCAGCTTT
TRBV20-1,TRBJ2-7,TRBD1,-,CSAIPSGTASYEQYF,TGCAGTGCTATCCCCTCCGGGACAGCCTCCTACGAGCAGTACTTC
TRBV29-1,TRBJ1-1,-,-,CSAGGLINTEAFF,TGCAGTGCTGGGGGACTCATAAACACTGAAGCTTTCTTT
TRBV20-1,TRBJ2-5,TRBD2,-,CSTERGGETQYF,TGCAGCACCGAGCGGGGGGGGGAGACCCAGTACTTC
TRBV7-9,TRBJ1-2,-,many,CASSPDSSNYGYTF,TGTGCCAGCAGCCCGGACAGCTCTAACTATGGCTACACCTTC
TRBV15,TRBJ2-7,-,few,CATSRVGAIYEQYF,TGTGCCACCAGCAGAGTGGGGGCCATCTACGAGCAGTACTTC
TRBV5-1,TRBJ2-2,TRBD2,once,CASSSGTTNPAELFF,TGCGCCAGCAGCTCCGGGACTACTAACCCGGCGGAGCTGTTTTTT
TRBV29-1,TRBJ2-3,-,-,CSGGGDTQYF,TGCAGCGGGGGGGGCGATACGCAGTATTTT
TRBV15,TRBJ2-3,-,many,CATSRVQTDTQYF,TGTGCCACCAGCAGAGTCCAGACAGATACGCAGTATTTT
TRBV10-2,TRBJ1-1,-,-,CASNFQGMLTEAFF,TGCGCCAGCAACTTCCAGGGTATGTTGACTGAAGCTTTCTTT
TRBV12-3/TRBV12-4,TRBJ1-2,-,many,CASSRFRVRDYGYTF,TGTGCCAGCAGCCGATTCAGGGTCAGAGACTATGGCTACACCTTC
TRBV20-1,TRBJ1-5,TRBD1,-,CSAREDRAETQHF,TGCAGTGCTAGAGAAGACAGGGCAGAGACCCAGCATTTT